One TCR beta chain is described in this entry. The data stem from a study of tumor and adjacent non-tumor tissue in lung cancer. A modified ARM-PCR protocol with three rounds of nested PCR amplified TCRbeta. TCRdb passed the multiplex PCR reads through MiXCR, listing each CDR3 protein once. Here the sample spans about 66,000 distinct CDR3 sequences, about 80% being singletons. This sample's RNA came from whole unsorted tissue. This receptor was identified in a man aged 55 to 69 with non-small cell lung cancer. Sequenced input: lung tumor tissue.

The CDR3 region is CASSLCGLSYNEQFF. Here the CDR3 DNA reads TGTGCCAGCAGCTTGTGTGGACTATCCTACAATGAGCAGTTCTTC. This rearrangement joins TRBV5-4 to TRBJ2-1; D perhaps matches TRBD2 (6 bases). Trimming left V 1 base short and J 1 base short, with 9 bases between. The CDR3 consists of 15 residues. Germline values: CDR1 SGHNT, CDR2 YYREEE (reference sequence).